This is a list of T cell receptor beta chains from one sample in a study of post-analysis software for immune sequencing data. TCRdb recomputed calls from the PCR reads with MiXCR, one row per CDR3 protein. The sample lists 650,000 to 850,000 distinct CDR3 sequences; around 53% were seen once. Sequenced: blood. These receptor sequences come from a girl aged 10-17 years with multiple sclerosis. The CDR3 runs from the conserved cysteine through the conserved F or W. The D gene is left open where the match is weak. The listing skips clone size in some rows; elsewhere it reads once, few, many or a size class.

clone_size	v_call	j_call	d_call	cdr3_aa	cdr3_nt
.	TRBV3-1	TRBJ2-1	TRBD2	CASSQPSGGAAYNEQFF	TGTGCCAGCAGCCAACCTAGCGGGGGGGCTGCCTACAATGAGCAGTTCTTC
.	TRBV5-1	TRBJ2-7	.	CASSFPGTTYEQYF	TGCGCCAGCAGCTTCCCCGGCACAACCTACGAGCAGTACTTC
.	TRBV20-1	TRBJ2-7	.	CSASRGLSPEQYF	TGCAGTGCTAGTCGGGGCCTCTCCCCCGAGCAGTACTTC
.	TRBV4-1	TRBJ2-3	.	CASSQGRVSGTDTQYF	TGCGCCAGCAGCCAGGGACGAGTGTCGGGCACAGATACGCAGTATTTT
.	TRBV6-6	TRBJ2-3	.	CASSSPAPGGTDTQYF	TGTGCCAGCAGTTCTCCAGCCCCAGGAGGAACAGATACGCAGTATTTT
few	TRBV7-2	TRBJ2-1	TRBD2	CASTTRRLAGPNEQFF	TGTGCCAGCACCACAAGACGTCTAGCGGGACCAAATGAGCAGTTCTTC
.	TRBV29-1	TRBJ2-7	.	CSVSPRGYEQYF	TGCAGCGTGTCACCCCGGGGCTACGAGCAGTACTTC
few	TRBV9	TRBJ2-2	.	CASSVEDLPAGELFF	TGTGCCAGCAGCGTTGAGGACCTACCGGCCGGGGAGCTGTTTTTT
.	TRBV30	TRBJ1-2	TRBD1	CAWSSGQGNANYGYTF	TGTGCCTGGAGCTCGGGACAGGGTAATGCTAACTATGGCTACACCTTC
.	TRBV20-1	TRBJ2-7	TRBD2	CSARDGDSGGTYEQYF	TGCAGTGCTAGAGATGGGGATAGCGGGGGGACCTACGAGCAGTACTTC
few	TRBV12-3/TRBV12-4	TRBJ2-5	TRBD1	CASSSDRANGGTQYF	TGTGCCAGCAGTTCGGACAGGGCGAATGGGGGGACCCAGTACTTC
.	TRBV5-1	TRBJ1-2	TRBD1	CASSSGTGVGYTF	TGCGCCAGCAGCTCCGGGACAGGGGTCGGCTACACCTTC
.	TRBV10-3	TRBJ2-7	.	CAISESISRVGLLKAYEQYF	TGTGCCATCAGTGAGTCGATTTCCAGGGTTGGTTTGCTAAAGGCCTACGAGCAGTACTTC
few	TRBV5-1	TRBJ2-1	.	CASRRGGPYNEQFF	TGCGCCAGCCGAAGGGGGGGCCCATACAATGAGCAGTTCTTC
.	TRBV30	TRBJ2-1	TRBD2	CLGFMGTSVNNEQFF	TGTTTGGGGTTCATGGGGACTAGCGTCAACAATGAGCAGTTCTTC
.	TRBV11-3	TRBJ2-5	.	CASSGRGQKTQYF	TGTGCCAGCAGTGGTAGGGGTCAGAAGACCCAGTACTTC
few	TRBV20-1	TRBJ2-5	.	CSAIQGSRETQYF	TGCAGTGCTATTCAGGGGTCTCGGGAGACCCAGTACTTC
once	TRBV5-1	TRBJ1-1	.	CASTLGYGNTEAFF	TGCGCCAGCACATTAGGGTACGGGAACACTGAAGCTTTCTTT
.	TRBV7-2	TRBJ2-4	.	CASSFILKTTLGEQYF	TGTGCCAGCAGCTTCATTCTGAAAACAACCCTTGGAGAGCAGTACTTC
.	TRBV2	TRBJ1-5	TRBD1	CASRRDRAAQPQHF	TGTGCCAGCCGACGGGACAGGGCGGCTCAGCCCCAGCATTTT
.	TRBV4-1	TRBJ1-2	.	CASSPLLEGGRGYTF	TGCGCCAGCAGCCCCCTGCTGGAGGGAGGCCGAGGCTACACCTTC
many	TRBV20-1	TRBJ1-2	.	CSARLAGEGYTF	TGCAGTGCTAGACTAGCAGGGGAAGGCTACACCTTC
few	TRBV29-1	TRBJ1-1	.	CSVGGGTTEAFF	TGCAGCGTTGGGGGGGGAACAACTGAAGCTTTCTTT
.	TRBV21-1	TRBJ1-2	.	CASSSRGRRCGYTF	TGTGCCAGCAGCTCCCGAGGTAGGAGGTGTGGCTACACCTTC
.	TRBV20-1	TRBJ1-5	.	CSARGRVPGIPGNQPQHF	TGCAGTGCTAGAGGCCGGGTTCCGGGCATCCCGGGCAATCAGCCCCAGCATTTT
.	TRBV2	TRBJ2-7	TRBD2	CASQLTSGDYYEQYF	TGTGCCAGCCAATTGACTAGCGGGGATTACTACGAGCAGTACTTC
.	TRBV7-9	TRBJ1-1	.	CASSVRTDQGEAFF	TGTGCCAGCAGCGTCAGGACAGATCAGGGTGAAGCTTTCTTT
few	TRBV20-1	TRBJ2-1	.	CSASENNEQFF	TGCAGTGCTAGCGAAAACAATGAGCAGTTCTTC
.	TRBV5-1	TRBJ1-4	.	CASSSVPRVLNEKLFF	TGCGCCAGCAGCTCGGTCCCCAGGGTCCTTAATGAAAAACTGTTTTTT
.	TRBV29-1	TRBJ1-1	.	CSVGSAGGYTEAFF	TGCAGCGTTGGCTCAGCCGGTGGATACACTGAAGCTTTCTTT
few	TRBV6-1	TRBJ2-5	TRBD2	CASRPGLAGGPRYGETQYF	TGTGCCAGCAGACCAGGACTAGCGGGAGGGCCGCGTTACGGAGAGACCCAGTACTTC
few	TRBV12-3/TRBV12-4	TRBJ2-7	TRBD1	CASSQDRVYYEQYF	TGTGCCAGCAGCCAAGACAGGGTCTACTACGAGCAGTACTTC
.	TRBV29-1	TRBJ2-3	.	CSVANSGRGDTQYF	TGCAGCGTTGCGAACAGCGGAAGGGGAGATACGCAGTATTTT
.	TRBV20-1	TRBJ2-7	.	CSASQTPSRDLSYEQYF	TGCAGTGCTAGCCAGACCCCTTCACGGGACCTATCCTACGAGCAGTACTTC
few	TRBV6-5	TRBJ2-4	.	CASSYSEKQYF	TGTGCCAGCAGTTACTCGGAGAAGCAGTACTTC
.	TRBV3-1	TRBJ1-2	TRBD1	CASSQDRRDSNYGYTF	TGTGCCAGCAGCCAAGATCGGCGGGACAGCAACTATGGCTACACCTTC
.	TRBV4-1	TRBJ1-5	.	CASSQDPGPGGGQPQHF	TGCGCCAGCAGCCAAGATCCCGGTCCCGGGGGCGGCCAGCCCCAGCATTTT
.	TRBV2	TRBJ2-7	TRBD2	CASSVSLAGGYEQYF	TGTGCCAGCAGTGTCTCACTAGCGGGGGGCTACGAGCAGTACTTC
.	TRBV6-5	TRBJ1-6	TRBD1	CASSSRGAGNSPLHF	TGTGCCAGCAGCTCCAGGGGGGCCGGTAATTCACCCCTCCACTTT
.	TRBV3-1	TRBJ2-7	.	CASSHITGIPTRQYF	TGTGCCAGCAGCCATATTACAGGGATCCCTACGAGGCAGTACTTC
many	TRBV12-3/TRBV12-4	TRBJ1-4	TRBD1	CASSAGTGGEKLFF	TGTGCCAGCAGTGCCGGGACAGGAGGTGAAAAACTGTTTTTT
.	TRBV10-3	TRBJ2-7	TRBD1	CAISSRDRGFYEQYF	TGTGCCATCAGTAGTCGGGACAGGGGTTTCTACGAGCAGTACTTC